Included here is one T cell receptor (beta chain) sequence, with context. There are 15 residues in the CDR3. V trimming: 4 bases; J trimming: 5 bases; junction bases outside the gene matches: 6. The V gene's germline CDR1 is SEHNR and CDR2 FQNEAQ (reference sequence). In the study's own analysis: Nucleated cell number was recorded as an estimate derived from reference gene primer amplification. Generated by immunoSEQ multiplex PCR, the TCRdb table keeps only in-frame clones and is missing some. Clone size and V and J calls were adopted from that table, with D and trimming inferred from the DNA. The table lists under 120,000 clones, approximately 80% of them singletons. This specimen comes from a study of blood T cell repertoires in COVID-19. Study details: Spain, Italy and the United States supplied samples that represented acute and convalescent COVID-19. In each case, the material was cDNA or gDNA derived from T cells, B-cell-depleted T cells, or PBMCs.

The origin of this receptor is a man between 70 and 80 years old with active or convalescent COVID-19. The J gene is TRBJ1-1, the V gene TRBV7-9, with 11 bases matching TRBD1. The sequencing sample was made of peripheral blood. CDR3 DNA sequence: TGTGCCAGCAGCTCGGACAGGGGGCAAGGGACTGAAGCTTTCTTT. Its protein is CASSSDRGQGTEAFF.